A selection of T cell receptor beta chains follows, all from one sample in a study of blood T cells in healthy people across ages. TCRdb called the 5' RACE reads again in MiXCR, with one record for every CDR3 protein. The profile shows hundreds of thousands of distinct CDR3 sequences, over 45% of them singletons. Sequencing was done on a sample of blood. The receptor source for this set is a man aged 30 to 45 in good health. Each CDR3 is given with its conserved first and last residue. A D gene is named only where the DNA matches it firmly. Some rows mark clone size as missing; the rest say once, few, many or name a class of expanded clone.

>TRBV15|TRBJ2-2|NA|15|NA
CATSKLGANTGELFF
TGTGCCACCAGCAAACTCGGGGCGAACACCGGGGAGCTGTTTTTT
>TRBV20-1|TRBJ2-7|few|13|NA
CSARENGAYEQYF
TGCAGTGCTAGAGAGAACGGAGCCTACGAGCAGTACTTC
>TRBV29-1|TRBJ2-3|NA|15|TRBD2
CSVEIRTSSPDTQYF
TGCAGCGTTGAGATACGGACTAGTTCCCCAGATACGCAGTATTTT
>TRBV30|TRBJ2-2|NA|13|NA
CAWSQGGTGELFF
TGTGCCTGGAGCCAGGGGGGCACCGGGGAGCTGTTTTTT
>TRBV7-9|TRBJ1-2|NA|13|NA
CASSCGGQYGYTF
TGTGCCAGCAGCTGCGGGGGGCAATATGGCTACACCTTC
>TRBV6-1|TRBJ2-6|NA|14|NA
CASSAGVGANVLTF
TGTGCCAGCAGTGCCGGGGTTGGGGCCAACGTCCTGACTTTC
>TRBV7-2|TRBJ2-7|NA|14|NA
CASSRGLKSYEQYF
TGTGCCAGCAGCAGGGGACTTAAGTCCTACGAGCAGTACTTC
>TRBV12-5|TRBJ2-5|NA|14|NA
CASSRSGGGETQYF
TGTGCTAGTTCACGTTCCGGGGGCGGAGAGACCCAGTACTTC
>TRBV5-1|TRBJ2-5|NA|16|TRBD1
CASSSGTGGAVETQYF
TGCGCCAGCAGCTCAGGGACAGGAGGGGCGGTGGAGACCCAGTACTTC
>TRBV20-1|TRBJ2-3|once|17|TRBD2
CSASASGRAKRLDTQYF
TGCAGTGCTAGCGCCAGCGGGAGGGCTAAGAGATTAGATACGCAGTATTTT
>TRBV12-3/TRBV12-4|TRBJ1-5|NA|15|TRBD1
CASRRTGTDNQPQHF
TGTGCCAGCAGGAGGACAGGGACGGACAATCAGCCCCAGCATTTT
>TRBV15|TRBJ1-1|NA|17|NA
CATSRAGVGLRVAEAFF
TGTGCCACCAGCAGAGCCGGGGTAGGTCTGAGGGTGGCTGAAGCTTTCTTT
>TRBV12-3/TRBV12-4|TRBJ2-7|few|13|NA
CASLGGETYEQYF
TGTGCCAGCTTGGGCGGGGAGACCTACGAGCAGTACTTC
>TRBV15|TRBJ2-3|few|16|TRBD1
CATSREDGQGADTQYF
TGTGCCACCAGCAGAGAGGACGGACAGGGGGCGGATACGCAGTATTTT
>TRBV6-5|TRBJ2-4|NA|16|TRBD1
CASSYEGTGTLQEQYF
TGTGCCAGCAGTTACGAGGGGACAGGGACCCTTCAAGAGCAGTACTTC